This T cell receptor (beta chain) was obtained from a study of CD4 and CD8 cells across lung adenocarcinoma regions. As for this clonotype: An end of the junction does not agree with germline; a read error may underlie this.

This CDR3 region has 14 residues. Looked up from germline, CDR1 is MNHNS and CDR2 is SASEGT. MiXCR, applied by TCRdb to the PCR reads, yields one record per CDR3 protein. Among roughly 6,000 distinct CDR3 sequences, about half were seen once, and the ten largest hold roughly 90%. Samples came from patients with localized non-small cell lung adenocarcinoma. The receptor's source is a male donor with lung adenocarcinoma. The CD4 and CD8 labels of this study may be unreliable. This chain links TRBV6-1 with TRBJ2-3, with 7 bases that match TRBD2. Input material: CD8+ T cells from the margin of a lung tumor. CDR3 in DNA: TGTGCGGGCAGCGGGGCACAGGACCAAGATACCCAGTATTTT. It specifies CAGSGAQDQDTQYF.